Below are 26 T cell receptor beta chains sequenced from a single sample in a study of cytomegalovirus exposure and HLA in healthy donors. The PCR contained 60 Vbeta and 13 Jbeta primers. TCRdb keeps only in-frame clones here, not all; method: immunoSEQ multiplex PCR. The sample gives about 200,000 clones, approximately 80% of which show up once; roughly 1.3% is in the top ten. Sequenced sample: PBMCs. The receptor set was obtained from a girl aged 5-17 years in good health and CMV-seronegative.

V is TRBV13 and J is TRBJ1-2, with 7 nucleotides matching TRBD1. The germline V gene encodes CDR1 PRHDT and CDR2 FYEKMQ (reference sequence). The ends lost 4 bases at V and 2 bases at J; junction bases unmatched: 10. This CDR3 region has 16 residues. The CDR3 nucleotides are TGTGCCAGCAGCTCAGCCGGGACAGATCAGAACTATGGCTACACCTTC. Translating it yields CASSSAGTDQNYGYTF. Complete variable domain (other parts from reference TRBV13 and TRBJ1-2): AAGVIQSPRHLIKEKRETATLKCYPIPRHDTVYWYQQGPGQDPQFLISFYEKMQSDKGSIPDRFSAQQFSDYHSELNMSSLELGDSALYFCASSSAGTDQNYGYTFGSGTRLTVV.

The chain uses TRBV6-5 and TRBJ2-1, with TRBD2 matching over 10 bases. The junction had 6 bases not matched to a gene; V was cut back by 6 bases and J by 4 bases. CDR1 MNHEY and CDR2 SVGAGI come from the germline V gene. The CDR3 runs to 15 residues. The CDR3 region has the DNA TGTGCCAGCAGCAAGGGTAGCGGGGGGTACAATGAGCAGTTCTTC. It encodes CASSKGSGGYNEQFF.

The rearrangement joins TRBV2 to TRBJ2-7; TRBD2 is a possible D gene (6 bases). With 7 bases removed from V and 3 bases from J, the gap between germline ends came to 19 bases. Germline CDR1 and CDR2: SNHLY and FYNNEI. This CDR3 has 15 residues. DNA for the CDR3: TGTGCCAGCACCTTCTCGACGGGGGTGCGCTACGAGCAGTACTTC. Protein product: CASTFSTGVRYEQYF.

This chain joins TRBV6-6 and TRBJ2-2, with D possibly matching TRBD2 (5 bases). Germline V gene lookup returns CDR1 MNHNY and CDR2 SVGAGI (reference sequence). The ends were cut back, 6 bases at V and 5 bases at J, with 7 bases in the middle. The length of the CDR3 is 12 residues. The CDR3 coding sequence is TGTGCCAGCAGGACGGGAACCGGGGAGCTGTTTTTT. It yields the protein CASRTGTGELFF.

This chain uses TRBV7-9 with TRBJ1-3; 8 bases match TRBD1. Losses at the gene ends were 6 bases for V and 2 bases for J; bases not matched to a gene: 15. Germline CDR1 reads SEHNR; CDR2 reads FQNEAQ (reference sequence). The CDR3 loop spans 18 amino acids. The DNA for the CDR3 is TGTGCCAGCAGTTTGATTCGCAGGGGGCGAAATGCTGGAAACACCATATATTTT. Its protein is CASSLIRRGRNAGNTIYF.

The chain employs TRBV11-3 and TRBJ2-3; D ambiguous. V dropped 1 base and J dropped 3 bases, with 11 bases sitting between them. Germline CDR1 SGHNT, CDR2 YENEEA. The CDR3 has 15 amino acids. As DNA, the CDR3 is TGTGCCAGCAGCTTAGTGGGCAGAAAAACAGATACGCAGTATTTT. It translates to CASSLVGRKTDTQYF.

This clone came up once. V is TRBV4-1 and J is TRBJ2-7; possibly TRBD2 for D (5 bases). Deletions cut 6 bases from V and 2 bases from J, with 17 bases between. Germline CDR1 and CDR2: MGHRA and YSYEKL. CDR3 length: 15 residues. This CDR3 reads CASRPRLTGTYEQYF. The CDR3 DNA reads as TGCGCCAGCAGACCGCGTTTGACGGGAACCTACGAGCAGTACTTC.

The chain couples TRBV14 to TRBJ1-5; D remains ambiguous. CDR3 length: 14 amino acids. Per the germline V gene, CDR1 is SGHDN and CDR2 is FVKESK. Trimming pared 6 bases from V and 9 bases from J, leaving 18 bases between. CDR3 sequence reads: CASSPDGNLWPQHF. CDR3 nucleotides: TGTGCCAGCAGTCCGGACGGGAACTTATGGCCCCAGCATTTT.

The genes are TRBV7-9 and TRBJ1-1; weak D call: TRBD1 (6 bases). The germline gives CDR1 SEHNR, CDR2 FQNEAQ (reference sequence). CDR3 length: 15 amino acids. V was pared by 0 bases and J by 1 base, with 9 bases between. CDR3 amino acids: CASSLALGGNTEAFF. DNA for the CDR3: TGTGCCAGCAGCTTAGCGCTAGGGGGGAACACTGAAGCTTTCTTT.

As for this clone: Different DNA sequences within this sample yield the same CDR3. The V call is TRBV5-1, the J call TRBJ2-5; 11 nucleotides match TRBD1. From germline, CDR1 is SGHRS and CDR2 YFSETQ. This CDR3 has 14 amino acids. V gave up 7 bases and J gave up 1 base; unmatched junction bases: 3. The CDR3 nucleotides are TGCGCCAGCGGACAGGGGGCTTCCCAAGAGACCCAGTACTTC. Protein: CASGQGASQETQYF.

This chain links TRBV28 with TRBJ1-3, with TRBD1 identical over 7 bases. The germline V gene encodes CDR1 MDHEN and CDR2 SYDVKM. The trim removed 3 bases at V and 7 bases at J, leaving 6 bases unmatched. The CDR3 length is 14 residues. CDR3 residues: CASSLMTGRNTIYF. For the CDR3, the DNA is TGTGCCAGCAGTTTGATGACAGGGAGGAACACCATATATTTT. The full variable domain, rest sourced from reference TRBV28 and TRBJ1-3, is DVKVTQSSRYLVKRTGEKVFLECVQDMDHENMFWYRQDPGLGLRLIYFSYDVKMKEKGDIPEGYSVSREKKERFSLILESASTNQTSMYLCASSLMTGRNTIYFGEGSWLTVV.

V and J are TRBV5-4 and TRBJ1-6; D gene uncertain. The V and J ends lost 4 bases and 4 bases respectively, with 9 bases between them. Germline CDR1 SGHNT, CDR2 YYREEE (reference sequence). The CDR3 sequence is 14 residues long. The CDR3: CASSPREYNSPLHF. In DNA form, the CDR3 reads TGTGCCAGCAGCCCGCGGGAATATAATTCACCCCTCCACTTT.

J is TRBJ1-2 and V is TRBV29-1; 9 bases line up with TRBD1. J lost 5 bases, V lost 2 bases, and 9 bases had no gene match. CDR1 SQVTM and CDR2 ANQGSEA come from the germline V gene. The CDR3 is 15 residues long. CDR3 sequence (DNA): TGCAGCGTTGAAAGCCGGGACAGGGCGACTTATGGCTACACCTTC. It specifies CSVESRDRATYGYTF.

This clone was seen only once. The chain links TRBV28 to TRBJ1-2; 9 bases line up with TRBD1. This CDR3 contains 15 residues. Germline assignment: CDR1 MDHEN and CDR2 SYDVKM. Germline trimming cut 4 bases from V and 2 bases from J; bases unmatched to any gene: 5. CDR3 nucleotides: TGTGCCAGCAGTTGGACAGGGGTTTTCAACTATGGCTACACCTTC. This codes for CASSWTGVFNYGYTF.

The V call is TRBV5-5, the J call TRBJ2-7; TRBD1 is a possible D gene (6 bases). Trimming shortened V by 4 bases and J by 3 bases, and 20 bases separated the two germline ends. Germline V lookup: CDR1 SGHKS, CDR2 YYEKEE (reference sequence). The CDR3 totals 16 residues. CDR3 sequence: CASSPVPTGQSYEQYF. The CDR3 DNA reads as TGTGCCAGCAGCCCGGTTCCGACCGGACAGAGCTACGAGCAGTACTTC.

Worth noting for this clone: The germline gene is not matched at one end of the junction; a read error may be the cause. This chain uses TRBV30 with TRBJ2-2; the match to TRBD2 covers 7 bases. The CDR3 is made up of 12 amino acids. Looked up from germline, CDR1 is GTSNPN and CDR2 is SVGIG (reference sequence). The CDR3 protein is CTCGGRTGELFF. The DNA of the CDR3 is TGTACCTGCGGGGGAAGGACCGGGGAGCTGTTTTTT.

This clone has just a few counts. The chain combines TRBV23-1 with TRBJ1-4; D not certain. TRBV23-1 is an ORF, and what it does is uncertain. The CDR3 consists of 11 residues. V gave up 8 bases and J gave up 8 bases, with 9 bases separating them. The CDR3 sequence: CASYTGEKLFF. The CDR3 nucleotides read TGCGCCAGCTATACGGGGGAAAAACTGTTTTTT.

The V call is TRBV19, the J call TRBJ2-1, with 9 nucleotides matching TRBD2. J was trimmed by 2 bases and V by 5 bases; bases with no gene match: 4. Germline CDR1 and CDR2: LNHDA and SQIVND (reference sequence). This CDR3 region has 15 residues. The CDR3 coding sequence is TGTGCCAGTAGTCGTAGCGGGGGACCCTACAATGAGCAGTTCTTC. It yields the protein CASSRSGGPYNEQFF.

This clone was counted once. DNA for the CDR3: TGTGCCAGCAGTTCGGGGGGGGCGGGTCAGCCCCAGCATTTT. Its translation is CASSSGGAGQPQHF. The chain combines TRBV28 with TRBJ1-5, with D possibly matching TRBD1 (6 bases). The CDR3 spans 14 residues. Looked up from germline, CDR1 is MDHEN and CDR2 is SYDVKM. The germline V and J ends were trimmed by 4 bases and 6 bases, with 13 bases remaining between them.

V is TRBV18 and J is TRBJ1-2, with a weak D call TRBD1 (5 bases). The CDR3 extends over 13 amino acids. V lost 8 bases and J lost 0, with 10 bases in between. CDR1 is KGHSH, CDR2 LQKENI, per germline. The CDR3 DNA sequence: TGTGCCAGCACCGAGACAGCTAACTATGGCTACACCTTC. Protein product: CASTETANYGYTF.

CDR3 coding DNA: TGCGCCAGCAGTGAATTGGGACAGGGCCGCTCCTACGAGCAGTACTTC. It translates to CASSELGQGRSYEQYF. The rearrangement uses TRBV10-2 and TRBJ2-7; 9 bases map to TRBD1. The CDR3 has 16 residues. Germline assignment: CDR1 WSHSY and CDR2 SAAADI. J lost 0 bases, V lost 3 bases, and 6 bases had no gene match.

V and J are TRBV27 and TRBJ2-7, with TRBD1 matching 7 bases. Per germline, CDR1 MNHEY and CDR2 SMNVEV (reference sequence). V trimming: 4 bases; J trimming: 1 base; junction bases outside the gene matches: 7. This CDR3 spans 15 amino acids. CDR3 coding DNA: TGTGCCAGCAGTTCCTCCCCGACAGGGTCCTACGAGCAGTACTTC. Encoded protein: CASSSSPTGSYEQYF.

CDR3 nucleotide sequence: TGTGCCAGCAGCTTAGCAAGGGACAGAAACTATGGCTACACCTTC. Translated: CASSLARDRNYGYTF. The rearrangement uses TRBV7-8 and TRBJ1-2; 7 bases match TRBD1. The CDR3 is 15 residues long. From germline, CDR1 is SGHVS and CDR2 FQNEAQ. V lost 0 bases to trimming and J lost 2 bases; unmatched junction nucleotides: 3.

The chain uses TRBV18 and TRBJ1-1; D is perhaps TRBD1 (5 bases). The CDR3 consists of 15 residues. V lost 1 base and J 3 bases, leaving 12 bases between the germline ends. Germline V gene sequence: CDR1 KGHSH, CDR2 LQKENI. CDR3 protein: CASSPRGLRDTEAFF. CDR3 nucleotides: TGTGCCAGCTCACCACGGGGCCTCAGGGACACTGAAGCTTTCTTT.

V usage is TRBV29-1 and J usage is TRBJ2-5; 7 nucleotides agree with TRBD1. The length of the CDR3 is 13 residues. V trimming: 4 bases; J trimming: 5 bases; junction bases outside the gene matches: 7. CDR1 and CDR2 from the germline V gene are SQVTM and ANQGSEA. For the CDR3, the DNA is TGCAGCGTTGCCCAGGGGGAGTTGGAGACCCAGTACTTC. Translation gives CSVAQGELETQYF.

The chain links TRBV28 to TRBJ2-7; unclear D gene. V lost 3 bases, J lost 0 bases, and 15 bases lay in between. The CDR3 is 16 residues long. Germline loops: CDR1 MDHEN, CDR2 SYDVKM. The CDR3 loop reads CASSLSRGIVSYEQYF. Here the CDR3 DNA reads TGTGCCAGCAGTTTGAGTCGCGGAATAGTCTCCTACGAGCAGTACTTC.